This T cell receptor (beta chain) was found in a study of breast tumors, draining lymph nodes, adjacent tissues. Points from the study as a whole: Tumor repertoires ranked between lymph nodes and nontumor tissue in diversity, with V and J gene preferences. That most tumor T cells come from lymph nodes remained unproven. Findings are consistent with lymph node origin and intratumoral expansion of most tumor T cells.

Concerning this clonotype: Its specificity is not known. One end of the junction is discordant with germline, which a read error may explain.

From germline, CDR1 is SEHNR and CDR2 FQNEAQ (reference sequence). The CDR3 extends over 15 amino acids. TCRdb reprocessed the multiplex PCR reads via MiXCR and lists one record per CDR3 protein. The data contain about 220,000 distinct CDR3 sequences, about 34% of them singletons. Axillary draining lymph nodes of breast cancer patients supplied the node samples. This clonotype was sampled from a female donor with breast cancer. Some clones in this sample may be carry-over from other donors' samples. Sequencing used axillary lymph node tissue. The gene calls are TRBV7-9 and TRBJ2-1; 11 nucleotides agree with TRBD2. The CDR3 DNA reads TGCGCCAGCAGCTTCTCTAGCGGGAGGATTGATGAGCAGTTCTTC. It yields the protein CASSFSSGRIDEQFF.